This T cell receptor beta chain was retrieved from a study of radiotherapy plus CTLA-4 blockade in lung cancer. Study-wide results and limits: Some TCR clones had been derived from tumors. These clones expanded in peripheral blood after radiotherapy plus ipilimumab.

Method: immunoSEQ multiplex PCR; TCRdb's copy keeps in-frame clones and lacks some. The data show about 77,000 clones, just under 75% seen once. In regard to this clone: No antigen is known for it.

The source was peripheral blood, collected from a patient treated with radiotherapy plus ipilimumab. The sequence came from a human donor with non-small cell lung cancer whose response to radiotherapy plus ipilimumab could not be evaluated.

The DNA of the CDR3 is TGTGCCAGCAGCTTAGTGGAGCGACATGGCTACACCTTC. This encodes CASSLVERHGYTF. The genes are TRBV7-8 and TRBJ1-2; no reliable D call. Germline values: CDR1 SGHVS, CDR2 FQNEAQ. V gave up 1 base and J gave up 6 bases, with 9 bases separating them. The CDR3 sequence is 13 residues long.